A selection of T cell receptor beta chains follows, all from one sample in a study of blood T cell repertoires in COVID-19. Only in-frame clones appear in the TCRdb table, and some are missing; sequencing was by immunoSEQ multiplex PCR. The sample has approximately 200,000 clones; about 85% are singletons. What was sequenced was peripheral blood. The receptor set was obtained from a person aged 70 to 85 with COVID-19, enrolled during active disease. Each CDR3 is given with its conserved first and last residue. D genes are given only for firm matches. A clone size is listed for some rows: how often the clone was seen (once, few, many), or a class if it is expanded.

d_call: NA; v_call: TRBV7-9; j_call: TRBJ2-5; clone_size: NA; cdr3_nt: TGTGCCAGCAGTCACAGGGAAGGGGCCCAGTACTTC; cdr3_aa: CASSHREGAQYF
d_call: TRBD2; v_call: TRBV27; j_call: TRBJ2-1; clone_size: NA; cdr3_nt: TGTGCCAGCAGTTTATTTCTAGCGGGCTCCTACAATGAGCAGTTCTTC; cdr3_aa: CASSLFLAGSYNEQFF
d_call: TRBD2; v_call: TRBV19; j_call: TRBJ2-1; clone_size: NA; cdr3_nt: TGTGCCAGTACCCCTCGGGCGGGAGGGCCTTTGGTGTACTTCTTC; cdr3_aa: CASTPRAGGPLVYFF
d_call: NA; v_call: TRBV7-2; j_call: TRBJ1-5; clone_size: NA; cdr3_nt: TGTGCCAGCAGCTTCCTTTCCAGGGACAATCAGCCCCAGCATTTT; cdr3_aa: CASSFLSRDNQPQHF
d_call: NA; v_call: TRBV24-1; j_call: TRBJ2-5; clone_size: NA; cdr3_nt: TGTGCCACCAGTGGGGGGCAGAACCAAGAGACCCAGTACTTC; cdr3_aa: CATSGGQNQETQYF
d_call: NA; v_call: TRBV5-1; j_call: TRBJ2-7; clone_size: NA; cdr3_nt: TGCGCCAGCAGCTTGGTAGGGACATCGCCCGACGAGCAGTACTTC; cdr3_aa: CASSLVGTSPDEQYF
d_call: NA; v_call: TRBV5-6; j_call: TRBJ2-7; clone_size: few; cdr3_nt: TGTGCCAGCAGCCTAAAAACAGGGAAGGGCTACGAGCAGTACTTC; cdr3_aa: CASSLKTGKGYEQYF
d_call: NA; v_call: TRBV28; j_call: TRBJ2-1; clone_size: once; cdr3_nt: TGTGCCAGCAGGGACGGGGGTTGGGATGAGCAGTTCTTC; cdr3_aa: CASRDGGWDEQFF
d_call: NA; v_call: TRBV21-1; j_call: TRBJ2-5; clone_size: NA; cdr3_nt: TGTGCCAGCAGCAAAAATTACAGAGACCAAGAGACCCAGTACTTC; cdr3_aa: CASSKNYRDQETQYF
d_call: TRBD1; v_call: TRBV30; j_call: TRBJ1-6; clone_size: NA; cdr3_nt: TGTGCCTGGCTCAGGGGGTGGGACTCACCCCTCCACTTT; cdr3_aa: CAWLRGWDSPLHF
d_call: NA; v_call: TRBV15; j_call: TRBJ1-4; clone_size: NA; cdr3_nt: TGTGCCACCAGCGCAGGGTTTTCTAATGAAAAACTGTTTTTT; cdr3_aa: CATSAGFSNEKLFF
d_call: NA; v_call: TRBV18; j_call: TRBJ1-5; clone_size: few; cdr3_nt: TGTGCCAGCTCACCAACCATCCAGACTAATCAGCCCCAGCATTTT; cdr3_aa: CASSPTIQTNQPQHF
d_call: TRBD1; v_call: TRBV9; j_call: TRBJ2-7; clone_size: NA; cdr3_nt: TGTGCCAGCAATCGGGACAGGTTTTCCTACGAGCAGTACTTC; cdr3_aa: CASNRDRFSYEQYF
d_call: TRBD2; v_call: TRBV28; j_call: TRBJ2-7; clone_size: NA; cdr3_nt: TGTGCCAGCACCGGTGCAGGCGGGGGTTACGAGCAGTACTTC; cdr3_aa: CASTGAGGGYEQYF
d_call: NA; v_call: TRBV6-2/TRBV6-3; j_call: TRBJ2-3; clone_size: NA; cdr3_nt: TGTGCCAGCAGTTACCCCCAAGGAGGAGTCACAGATACGCAGTATTTT; cdr3_aa: CASSYPQGGVTDTQYF
d_call: NA; v_call: TRBV6-6; j_call: TRBJ2-7; clone_size: NA; cdr3_nt: TGTGCCAGCAGCCCGAACAGGGCCGCCTACGAGCAGTACTTC; cdr3_aa: CASSPNRAAYEQYF
d_call: NA; v_call: TRBV7-7; j_call: TRBJ1-3; clone_size: NA; cdr3_nt: TGTGCCAGCAGCCCTTCGGGAGCGGCCGGAAACACCATATATTTT; cdr3_aa: CASSPSGAAGNTIYF
d_call: NA; v_call: TRBV6-5; j_call: TRBJ1-2; clone_size: NA; cdr3_nt: TGTGCCAGCAGCAACTCAGGTTACTATGGCTACACCTTC; cdr3_aa: CASSNSGYYGYTF
d_call: NA; v_call: TRBV4-1; j_call: TRBJ1-1; clone_size: NA; cdr3_nt: TGCGCCAGCAGCCAAGGTCAGAACACTGAAGCTTTCTTT; cdr3_aa: CASSQGQNTEAFF
d_call: NA; v_call: TRBV7-5; j_call: TRBJ2-5; clone_size: NA; cdr3_nt: TGTGTCAGAAGCTTAGTAGGTTTGCGCTGGGGGGGAGAGACCCAGTACTTC; cdr3_aa: CVRSLVGLRWGGETQYF
d_call: TRBD2; v_call: TRBV30; j_call: TRBJ2-1; clone_size: NA; cdr3_nt: TGTGCCTGGAGTGTTAGGACTAGCGGGCTATTTGCCCCCTACAATGAGCAGTTCTTC; cdr3_aa: CAWSVRTSGLFAPYNEQFF
d_call: TRBD2; v_call: TRBV9; j_call: TRBJ2-1; clone_size: NA; cdr3_nt: TGTGCCAGCAGCGCCGGACTAGCGGGCCCGAATAGTGAGCAGTTCTTC; cdr3_aa: CASSAGLAGPNSEQFF
d_call: TRBD1; v_call: TRBV7-8; j_call: TRBJ2-3; clone_size: once; cdr3_nt: TGTGCCAGCAGCAGTCGACAGGGGACTTCTAGCACAGATACGCAGTATTTT; cdr3_aa: CASSSRQGTSSTDTQYF
d_call: NA; v_call: TRBV6-5; j_call: TRBJ1-1; clone_size: NA; cdr3_nt: TGTGCCAGCAGACAGAACACTGAAGCTTTCTTT; cdr3_aa: CASRQNTEAFF
d_call: NA; v_call: TRBV5-1; j_call: TRBJ2-3; clone_size: NA; cdr3_nt: TGCGCCAGCAGCTTCAATACAGGCGTATTCACAGATACGCAGTATTTT; cdr3_aa: CASSFNTGVFTDTQYF
d_call: TRBD2; v_call: TRBV28; j_call: TRBJ2-1; clone_size: NA; cdr3_nt: TGTGCCAGCAGCGTACCGGGACTAGCGGGAGGGGTGTTCTTC; cdr3_aa: CASSVPGLAGGVFF
d_call: NA; v_call: TRBV3-1/TRBV3-2; j_call: TRBJ2-3; clone_size: NA; cdr3_nt: TGTGCCAGCAGCCGGGTACAGCGCACAGATACGCAGTATTTT; cdr3_aa: CASSRVQRTDTQYF